This is a list of T cell receptor beta chains from one sample in a study of response to subunit inactivated influenza vaccine. TCRdb reprocessed the RT-PCR reads via MiXCR and lists one record per CDR3 protein. The sample holds around 600,000 distinct CDR3 sequences, 11% seen once. These records were also assigned to another study, of T cells expressing NK-cell markers.

The sequencing here drew on PBMCs from blood, taken on the day of vaccination. These TCRs come from a man over 45 who received an inactivated influenza vaccine. The CDR3 runs from the conserved cysteine through the conserved F or W. D genes are given only for firm matches. For some rows the clone size is stated as once, few or many, or as a class when expanded; others skip it.

v_gene	j_gene	len	d_gene	abundance	CDR3nt	CDR3aa
TRBV12-3/TRBV12-4	TRBJ2-5	15	TRBD2	-	TGTGCCAGCAGGTTTGCTAGCGGGTCTCAAGAGACCCAGTACTTC	CASRFASGSQETQYF
TRBV28	TRBJ2-2	16	TRBD2	few	TGTGCCAGCAGTTTCACCCTAGCGGGGAACACCGGGGAGCTGTTTTTT	CASSFTLAGNTGELFF
TRBV29-1	TRBJ2-5	13	-	-	TGCAGCGTTGGGTGGGGACACCAAGAGACCCAGTACTTC	CSVGWGHQETQYF
TRBV29-1	TRBJ2-1	13	-	-	TGCAGCGTTGTCGGTCAATATAACAATGAGCAGTTCTTC	CSVVGQYNNEQFF
TRBV12-3/TRBV12-4	TRBJ2-7	16	-	-	TGTGCCAGCAGTAGAGGACCGGGACCCAAAGCCTACGAGCAGTACTTC	CASSRGPGPKAYEQYF
TRBV15	TRBJ2-7	14	-	few	TGTGCCACCAGCAGAGACAGGGTAAGGCACGAGCAGTACTTC	CATSRDRVRHEQYF
TRBV7-2	TRBJ2-5	14	TRBD2	few	TGTGCCAGCAGCCGGGGAGGGGCACAAGAGACCCAGTACTTC	CASSRGGAQETQYF
TRBV20-1	TRBJ2-1	14	-	few	TGCAGTGCTAGAAAGGGCACTAGCCCGAGAGAGCAGTTCTTC	CSARKGTSPREQFF
TRBV18	TRBJ2-3	15	-	-	TGTGCCAGCTCACCTCCAACCGCGTACACAGATACGCAGTATTTT	CASSPPTAYTDTQYF
TRBV5-1	TRBJ2-7	17	TRBD1	many	TGCGCCAGCAGCCCTTTACCGGGACAGGGAGGTGCCTACGAGCAGTACTTC	CASSPLPGQGGAYEQYF
TRBV7-9	TRBJ2-1	16	-	few	TGTGCCAGCAGCTTAGTGAGTGGGCTCCTACAATATGAGCAGTTCTTC	CASSLVSGLLQYEQFF
TRBV20-1	TRBJ1-6	13	TRBD1	-	TGCAGTGCTACCCGGGACAGAAATTCACCCCTCCACTTT	CSATRDRNSPLHF
TRBV20-1	TRBJ2-2	13	-	many	TGCAGTGCGGGTCGGACGGGGTACGGGGAGCTGTTTTTT	CSAGRTGYGELFF
TRBV25-1	TRBJ2-1	15	-	few	TGTGCCAGCAGCTTTCGACCCTCCGTACAGGGTGAGCAGTTCTTC	CASSFRPSVQGEQFF
TRBV7-9	TRBJ2-1	15	-	-	TGTGCCAGCAGCATCGGGACTGGGATAGATAATGAGCAGTTCTTC	CASSIGTGIDNEQFF
TRBV15	TRBJ2-1	19	-	-	TGTGCCACCAGCAGAGAAACCCCGAACGCCTGGGGGTCCTACAATGAGCAGTTCTTC	CATSRETPNAWGSYNEQFF
TRBV2	TRBJ2-3	13	-	-	TGTGCCAATACCAGGGGTCCCTCTGATACGCAGTATTTT	CANTRGPSDTQYF
TRBV6-1	TRBJ2-5	14	TRBD1	-	TGTGCCAGCAGTACCGGGACAGGGTCAGAGACCCAGTACTTC	CASSTGTGSETQYF
TRBV30	TRBJ2-7	15	-	few	TGTGCCTGGAGTGTCTTTTCAGGGCCTTACTACGAGCAGTACTTC	CAWSVFSGPYYEQYF
TRBV7-3	TRBJ1-5	16	-	few	TGTGCCAGCAGTTCCCTGGGCTTAGGCTCCAATCAGCCCCAGCATTTT	CASSSLGLGSNQPQHF
TRBV20-1	TRBJ2-7	14	TRBD1	many	TGCAGTGCTACGACAGGGGGCGCCGGTTACGAGCAGTACTTC	CSATTGGAGYEQYF
TRBV29-1	TRBJ2-7	12	TRBD1	-	TGCAGCGTTGAGAACAGGGGGCTGGGGCAGTACTTC	CSVENRGLGQYF
TRBV29-1	TRBJ2-5	12	-	-	TGCAGCGGGGGGGTTACGCGGGAGACCCAGTACTTC	CSGGVTRETQYF
TRBV5-1	TRBJ2-5	14	-	-	TGCGCCAGCAGTGTTAGTAGCTTCCAAGAGACCCAGTACTTC	CASSVSSFQETQYF
TRBV15	TRBJ1-1	15	-	many	TGTGCCACCAGGTCCCCTCCGGTAGAGAACACTGAAGCTTTCTTT	CATRSPPVENTEAFF
TRBV6-2/TRBV6-3	TRBJ2-1	15	-	few	TGTGCCAGCAGGGACCAAGCGAGCTCCTACAATGAGCAGTTCTTC	CASRDQASSYNEQFF
TRBV6-2/TRBV6-3	TRBJ2-1	15	TRBD1	few	TGTGCCAGCAGTTATTTTGCAGGGGGCTACAATGAGCAGTTCTTC	CASSYFAGGYNEQFF
TRBV20-1	TRBJ2-3	13	TRBD2	few	TGCAGTGAGTTAGCGGGGGGCACAGATACGCAGTATTTT	CSELAGGTDTQYF
TRBV6-1	TRBJ1-5	14	-	-	TGTGCCAGCAGATCAATCGGGAGCAATCAGCCCCAGCATTTT	CASRSIGSNQPQHF
TRBV27	TRBJ2-7	15	-	-	TGTGCCAGCAGCGCCAGGGACGGAATCTCCTACGAGCAGTACTTC	CASSARDGISYEQYF
TRBV6-2/TRBV6-3	TRBJ1-5	15	-	few	TGTGCCAGCAGCGAACACAGGGTTGGAAATCAGCCCCAGCATTTT	CASSEHRVGNQPQHF
TRBV5-6	TRBJ2-2	16	TRBD2	-	TGTGCCAGCAGCGGCGGGAGTCTGATCAATACCGGGGAGCTGTTTTTT	CASSGGSLINTGELFF
TRBV3-1	TRBJ2-5	15	-	few	TGTGCCAGCAGCCAAGGCCCCGGGTACCAAGAGACCCAGTACTTC	CASSQGPGYQETQYF
TRBV6-2/TRBV6-3	TRBJ2-3	18	TRBD2	few	TGTGCCAGCACCCGCCCTAGCGGGAGGGAATTTGTGACAGATACGCAGTATTTT	CASTRPSGREFVTDTQYF
TRBV11-1	TRBJ2-2	19	TRBD2	few	TGTGCCAGCAGTTCCCGGAGGACTAGCGGGGGCCTAAACACCGGGGAGCTGTTTTTT	CASSSRRTSGGLNTGELFF
TRBV19	TRBJ2-1	13	TRBD1	many	TGTGCCAGTAGTTCTGACAGGGGCAATGAGCAGTTCTTC	CASSSDRGNEQFF
TRBV6-5	TRBJ1-1	12	-	few	TGTGCCAGCAGTTACATGGGTACTGAAGCTTTCTTT	CASSYMGTEAFF
TRBV7-2	TRBJ1-2	15	TRBD1	few	TGTGCCAGCAGCACTGGACAGGGACGTAACTATGGCTACACCTTC	CASSTGQGRNYGYTF
TRBV21-1	TRBJ2-5	15	-	few	TGTGCCAGCCCCCGGCTCGGACAAAGGAAAGAGACCCAGTACTTC	CASPRLGQRKETQYF
TRBV7-8	TRBJ2-7	14	-	few	TGTGCCAGCAGCTTAGTTCGGGGTACCCACGAGCAGTACTTC	CASSLVRGTHEQYF
TRBV4-3	TRBJ2-1	20	TRBD2	-	TGCGCCAGCAGCCAAGAGTCCCTCCCGGGACTAGCGGGAACCTACAATGAGCAGTTCTTC	CASSQESLPGLAGTYNEQFF
TRBV27	TRBJ1-6	16	-	-	TGTGCCAGCAGTTCAACTGGTAGCCCCTATAATTCACCCCTCCACTTT	CASSSTGSPYNSPLHF
TRBV20-1	TRBJ1-1	13	-	few	TGCAGTGCTAGGCCCTGGGGGAACACTGAAGCTTTCTTT	CSARPWGNTEAFF